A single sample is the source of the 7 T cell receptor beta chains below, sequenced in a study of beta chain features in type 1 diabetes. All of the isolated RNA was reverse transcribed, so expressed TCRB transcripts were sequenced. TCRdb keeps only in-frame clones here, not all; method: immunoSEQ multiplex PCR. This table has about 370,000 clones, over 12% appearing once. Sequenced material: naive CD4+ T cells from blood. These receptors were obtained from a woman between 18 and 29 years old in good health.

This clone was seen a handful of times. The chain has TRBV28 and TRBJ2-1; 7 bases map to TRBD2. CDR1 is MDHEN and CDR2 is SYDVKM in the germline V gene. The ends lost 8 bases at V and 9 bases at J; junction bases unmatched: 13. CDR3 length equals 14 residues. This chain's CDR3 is CASGALWGGTEQFF. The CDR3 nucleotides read TGTGCCAGCGGGGCCCTTTGGGGGGGAACTGAGCAGTTCTTC.

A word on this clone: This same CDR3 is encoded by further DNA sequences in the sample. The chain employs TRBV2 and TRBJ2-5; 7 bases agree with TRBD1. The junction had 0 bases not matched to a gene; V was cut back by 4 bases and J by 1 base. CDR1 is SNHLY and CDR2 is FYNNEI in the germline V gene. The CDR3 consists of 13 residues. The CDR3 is CASSGDSQETQYF. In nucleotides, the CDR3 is TGTGCCAGCAGTGGGGACAGCCAAGAGACCCAGTACTTC. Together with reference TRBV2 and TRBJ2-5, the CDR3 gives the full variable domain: EPEVTQTPSHQVTQMGQEVILRCVPISNHLYFYWYRQILGQKVEFLVSFYNNEISEKSEIFDDQFSVERPDGSNFTLKIRSTKLEDSAMYFCASSGDSQETQYFGPGTRLLVL.

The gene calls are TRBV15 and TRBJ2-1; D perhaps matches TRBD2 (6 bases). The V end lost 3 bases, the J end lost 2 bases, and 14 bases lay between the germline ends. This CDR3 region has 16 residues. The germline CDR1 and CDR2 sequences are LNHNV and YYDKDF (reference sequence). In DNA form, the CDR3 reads TGTGCCACCAGCAGCCCTGCGGGGATGGCCTACAATGAGCAGTTCTTC. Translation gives CATSSPAGMAYNEQFF. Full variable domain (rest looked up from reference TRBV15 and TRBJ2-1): DAMVIQNPRYQVTQFGKPVTLSCSQTLNHNVMYWYQQKSSQAPKLLFHYYDKDFNNEADTPDNFQSRRPNTSFCFLDIRSPGLGDTAMYLCATSSPAGMAYNEQFFGPGTRLTVL.

The CDR3 loop is CASSLTDRDFTEAFF. CDR3 coding DNA: TGCGCCAGCAGCCTAACGGACAGGGACTTCACTGAAGCTTTCTTT. The gene calls are TRBV5-1 and TRBJ1-1, with 8 bases that match TRBD1. This CDR3 has 15 amino acids. The V and J ends lost 4 bases and 4 bases, in that order; junction bases with no gene match: 9. Germline CDR1 reads SGHRS; CDR2 reads YFSETQ.

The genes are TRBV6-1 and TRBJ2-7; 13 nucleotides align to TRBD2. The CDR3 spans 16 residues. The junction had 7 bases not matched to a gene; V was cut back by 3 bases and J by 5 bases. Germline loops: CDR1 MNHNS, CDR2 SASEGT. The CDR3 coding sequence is TGTGCCAGCAGTGATCTACTAGCGGGAGGGACGAACGAGCAGTACTTC. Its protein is CASSDLLAGGTNEQYF.

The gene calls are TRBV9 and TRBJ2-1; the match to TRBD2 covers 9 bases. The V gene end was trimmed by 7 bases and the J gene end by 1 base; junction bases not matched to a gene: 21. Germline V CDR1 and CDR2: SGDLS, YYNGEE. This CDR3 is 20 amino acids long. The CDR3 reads CASPAGRGAGSGSSYNEQFF. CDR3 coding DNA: TGTGCCAGCCCTGCGGGTCGGGGGGCGGGTAGCGGGAGTTCCTACAATGAGCAGTTCTTC.

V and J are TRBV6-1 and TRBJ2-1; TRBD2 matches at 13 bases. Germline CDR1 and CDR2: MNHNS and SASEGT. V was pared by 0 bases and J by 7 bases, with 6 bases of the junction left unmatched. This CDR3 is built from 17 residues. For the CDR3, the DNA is TGTGCCAGCAGTGAAGCAACTAGCGGGAGGGGGGGAAATGAGCAGTTCTTC. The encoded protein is CASSEATSGRGGNEQFF.